Sequencing of this T cell receptor beta chain was carried out in a study of blood T cell repertoires in COVID-19. Study context: Samples representing acute and convalescent COVID-19 were sourced from the United States, Italy and Spain. Nucleic acid was either cDNA or gDNA, and it came from T cells, B-cell-depleted T cells, or PBMCs.

Using immunoSEQ multiplex PCR, the repertoire was profiled, and TCRdb retains in-frame clones only, with some absent. The data show around 81,000 clones, 88% seen once. Sequenced: peripheral blood. The receptor was isolated from a woman older than 75 with acute or convalescent COVID-19.

This chain's CDR3 is CAWSVLQVNTEAFF. CDR3 DNA: TGTGCCTGGAGTGTACTACAAGTGAACACTGAAGCTTTCTTT. The chain links TRBV30 to TRBJ1-1; D is uncertain. Germline-derived CDR1 and CDR2 are GTSNPN and SVGIG (reference sequence). V lost 0 bases, J lost 0 bases, and 8 bases lay in between. This CDR3 spans 14 amino acids.